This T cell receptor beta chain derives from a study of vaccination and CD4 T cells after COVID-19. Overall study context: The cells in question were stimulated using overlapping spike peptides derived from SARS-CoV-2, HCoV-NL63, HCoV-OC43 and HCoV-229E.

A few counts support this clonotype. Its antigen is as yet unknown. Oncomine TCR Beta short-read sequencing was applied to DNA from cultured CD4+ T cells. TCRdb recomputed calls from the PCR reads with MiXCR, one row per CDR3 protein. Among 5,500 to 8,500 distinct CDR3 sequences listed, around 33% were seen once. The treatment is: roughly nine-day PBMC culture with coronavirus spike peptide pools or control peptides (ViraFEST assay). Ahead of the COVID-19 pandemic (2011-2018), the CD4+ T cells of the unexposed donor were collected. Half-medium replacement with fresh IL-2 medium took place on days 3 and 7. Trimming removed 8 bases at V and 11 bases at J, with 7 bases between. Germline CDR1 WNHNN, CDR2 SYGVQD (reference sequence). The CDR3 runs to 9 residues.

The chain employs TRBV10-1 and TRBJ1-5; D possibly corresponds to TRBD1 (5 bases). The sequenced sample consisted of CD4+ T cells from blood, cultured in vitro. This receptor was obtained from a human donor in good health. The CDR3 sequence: CASAGAQHF. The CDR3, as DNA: TGCGCCAGCGCGGGGGCCCAGCATTTT.